This T cell receptor (beta chain) was profiled in a study of T-cell reconstitution after alpha-beta-depleted transplantation in children. Details on this clonotype: Its matching antigen is unknown.

This CDR3 is 15 amino acids long. V shed 1 base, J shed 3 bases, and the junction held 3 bases outside the gene matches. The germline CDR1 and CDR2 sequences are SGHVS and FNYEAQ. Study outcomes and limitations: When one year had passed after transplant, most T-cell counts and diversity came from newly produced T cells. Surviving recipient T cells and thymic progenitors produced the high day-60 TCRbeta diversity seen in some patients.

As it was prepared, the TCRbeta library received unique molecular identifiers. TCRdb recomputed calls from the PCR reads with MiXCR, one row per CDR3 protein. In the table there are over 400,000 distinct CDR3 sequences, approximately 41% of which are singletons. The chain recombines TRBV7-6 with TRBJ2-1; the match to TRBD1 covers 7 bases. The sequence was obtained from a girl aged 2-10 years with aplastic anemia, due to receive a stem cell transplant. Sequenced material: PBMCs, taken before TCRalphabeta/CD19-depleted stem cell transplant. In DNA, the CDR3 is TGTGCCAGCAGCTTAGGGGACAGCGGCTACAATGAGCAGTTCTTC. Translating gives CASSLGDSGYNEQFF. The full variable domain, with the rest looked up from reference TRBV7-6 and TRBJ2-1, is GAGVSQSPRYKVTKRGQDVALRCDPISGHVSLYWYRQALGQGPEFLTYFNYEAQQDKSGLPNDRFSAERPEGSISTLTIQRTEQRDSAMYRCASSLGDSGYNEQFFGPGTRLTVL.